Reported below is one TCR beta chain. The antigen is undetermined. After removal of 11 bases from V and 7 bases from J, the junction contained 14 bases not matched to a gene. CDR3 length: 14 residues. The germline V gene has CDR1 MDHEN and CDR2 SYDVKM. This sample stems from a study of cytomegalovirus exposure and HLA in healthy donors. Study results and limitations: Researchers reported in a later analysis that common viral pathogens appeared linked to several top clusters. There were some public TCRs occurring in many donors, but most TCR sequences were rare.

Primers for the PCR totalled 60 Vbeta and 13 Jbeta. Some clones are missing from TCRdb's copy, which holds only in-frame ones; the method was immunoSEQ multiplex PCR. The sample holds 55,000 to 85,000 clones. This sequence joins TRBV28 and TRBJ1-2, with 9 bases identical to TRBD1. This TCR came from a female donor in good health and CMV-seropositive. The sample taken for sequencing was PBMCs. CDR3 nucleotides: TGTGCCCTAAACACAGGGGGCGCGGGGGGTGGCTACACCTTC. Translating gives CALNTGGAGGGYTF.